This TCR beta chain came from a study of T cell responses to AZD1222 COVID-19 vaccine. Some clones are missing from TCRdb's copy, which holds only in-frame ones; the method was immunoSEQ multiplex PCR. This table has roughly 120,000 clones, 88% appearing once. This clonotype was sampled from an adult who received the AZD1222 COVID-19 vaccine. Sequenced material: peripheral blood, taken 28 days after the second AZD1222 dose.

The CDR3 is CASSELRGGGEKLFF. The CDR3 DNA is TGTGCCAGCAGCGAACTGAGGGGTGGAGGGGAAAAACTGTTTTTT. The V gene is TRBV5-4, the J gene TRBJ1-4; TRBD1 is a possible D gene (5 bases). This CDR3 is 15 amino acids long. CDR1 and CDR2 (germline): SGHNT, YYREEE (reference sequence). Trimming pared 4 bases from V and 8 bases from J, leaving 18 bases between.